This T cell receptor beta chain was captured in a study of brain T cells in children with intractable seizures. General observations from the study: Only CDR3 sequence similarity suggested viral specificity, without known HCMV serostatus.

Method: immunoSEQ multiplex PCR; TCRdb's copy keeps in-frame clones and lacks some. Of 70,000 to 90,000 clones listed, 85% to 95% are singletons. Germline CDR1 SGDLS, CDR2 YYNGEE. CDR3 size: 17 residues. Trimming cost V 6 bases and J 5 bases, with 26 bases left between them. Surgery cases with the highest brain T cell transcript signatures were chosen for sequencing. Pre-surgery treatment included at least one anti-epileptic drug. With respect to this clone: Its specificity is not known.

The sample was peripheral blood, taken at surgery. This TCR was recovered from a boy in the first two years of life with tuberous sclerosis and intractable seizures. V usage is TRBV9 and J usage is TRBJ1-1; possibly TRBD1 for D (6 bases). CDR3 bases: TGTGCCAGCATTTCGGCAACTCGGGGGGCTCGGAAAACTGAAGCTTTCTTT. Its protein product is CASISATRGARKTEAFF.